This passage covers 26 T cell receptor beta chains from one sample sequenced in a study of cytomegalovirus exposure and HLA in healthy donors. TCRdb's copy holds only in-frame clones and misses some; the assay was immunoSEQ multiplex PCR. The sample carries some 230,000 clones, around nine tenths recorded once. The sample was PBMCs. Source of these receptors: a woman between 18 and 29 years old in good health and CMV-seronegative.

This rearrangement joins TRBV7-8 to TRBJ2-2; TRBD2 aligns across 10 bases. The germline V gene encodes CDR1 SGHVS and CDR2 FQNEAQ. V was clipped by 3 bases and J by 3 bases; unmatched bases: 7. CDR3 length: 17 amino acids. The CDR3, as DNA: TGTGCCAGCAGCTTCTCAGCGGGAGGGCCCTACACCGGGGAGCTGTTTTTT. Protein: CASSFSAGGPYTGELFF.

V is TRBV28 and J is TRBJ1-1; D is unresolved. Germline lookup yields CDR1 MDHEN and CDR2 SYDVKM. V was pared by 2 bases and J by 6 bases, with 7 bases between. The CDR3 is made up of 12 amino acids. The CDR3 reads CASSLRRAEAFF. CDR3 DNA: TGTGCCAGCAGTTTAAGACGGGCTGAAGCTTTCTTT. The full variable domain, its missing parts supplied by reference TRBV28 and TRBJ1-1, is DVKVTQSSRYLVKRTGEKVFLECVQDMDHENMFWYRQDPGLGLRLIYFSYDVKMKEKGDIPEGYSVSREKKERFSLILESASTNQTSMYLCASSLRRAEAFFGQGTRLTVV.

The chain carries TRBV15 and TRBJ2-7; D perhaps matches TRBD2 (6 bases). From germline, CDR1 is LNHNV and CDR2 YYDKDF (reference sequence). Trimming took off 2 bases at V and 4 bases at J, with 15 bases between the two ends. This CDR3 comprises 15 residues. CDR3 sequence reads: CATSRRLGGKYEQYF. CDR3 in DNA: TGTGCCACCAGCAGAAGGTTAGGAGGGAAATACGAGCAGTACTTC.

The rearrangement joins TRBV30 to TRBJ1-4; 8 nucleotides line up with TRBD1. The germline gives CDR1 GTSNPN, CDR2 SVGIG (reference sequence). The CDR3 is 12 residues long. V lost 7 bases to trimming and J lost 7 bases; unmatched junction nucleotides: 5. In DNA, the CDR3 is TGTGCCTTGAGGACAGGGAGTGAAAAACTGTTTTTT. This translates into CALRTGSEKLFF. The full variable domain, completed using reference TRBV30 and TRBJ1-4, is SQTIHQWPATLVQPVGSPLSLECTVEGTSNPNLYWYRQAAGRGLQLLFYSVGIGQISSEVPQNLSASRPQDRQFILSSKKLLLSDSGFYLCALRTGSEKLFFGSGTQLSVL.

The V call is TRBV27, the J call TRBJ1-2; 11 bases line up with TRBD1. In germline, CDR1 is MNHEY, CDR2 SMNVEV (reference sequence). The CDR3 has 13 amino acids. V was clipped by 6 bases and J by 6 bases; unmatched bases: 3. The CDR3 sequence is CASRGQGANGYTF. The CDR3 DNA follows: TGTGCCAGCAGAGGACAGGGGGCGAATGGCTACACCTTC.

The CDR3: CASSDRDRAEAFF. DNA of the CDR3: TGTGCCAGCAGTGACCGGGACAGAGCTGAAGCTTTCTTT. This sequence joins TRBV6-1 and TRBJ1-1; 7 nucleotides agree with TRBD1. The length of the CDR3 is 13 residues. CDR1 MNHNS and CDR2 SASEGT come from the germline V gene. The junction had 4 bases not matched to a gene; V was cut back by 3 bases and J by 6 bases.

The genes are TRBV28 and TRBJ1-1, with D maybe TRBD1 (6 bases). With 4 bases removed from V and 1 base from J, the gap between germline ends came to 10 bases. This CDR3 region has 14 residues. In germline, CDR1 is MDHEN, CDR2 SYDVKM. The CDR3 spells CASSWGGPNTEAFF. Written as DNA, the CDR3 is TGTGCCAGCAGTTGGGGGGGCCCGAACACTGAAGCTTTCTTT.

The chain employs TRBV30 and TRBJ2-7; a weak D match, TRBD1 (6 bases). The CDR3 contains 14 residues. V was trimmed by 2 bases and J by 6 bases, leaving 17 bases between them. Germline V gene sequence: CDR1 GTSNPN, CDR2 SVGIG (reference sequence). Here the CDR3 reads CAWSHGRGNTEQYF. CDR3 bases: TGTGCCTGGAGTCATGGCAGGGGAAATACCGAGCAGTACTTC.

The chain is built from TRBV27 and TRBJ1-1; TRBD1 matches at 8 bases. The V gene end was trimmed by 0 bases and the J gene end by 5 bases; junction bases not matched to a gene: 8. CDR3 length equals 16 residues. Germline-derived CDR1 and CDR2 are MNHEY and SMNVEV (reference sequence). CDR3 bases: TGTGCCAGCAGTTTATCAGCAGGGGGCGCGGGGACTGAAGCTTTCTTT. It is translated as CASSLSAGGAGTEAFF.

This CDR3 reads CASKTGYYGYTF. The CDR3 DNA follows: TGTGCCAGCAAAACAGGGTACTATGGCTACACCTTC. The rearrangement links TRBV27 to TRBJ1-2, with D possibly being TRBD1 (6 bases). Germline-derived CDR1 and CDR2 are MNHEY and SMNVEV (reference sequence). Trimming left V 7 bases short and J 3 bases short, with 9 bases between. The CDR3 is 12 residues long.

This chain connects TRBV29-1 to TRBJ1-1; a weak D match, TRBD1 (5 bases). The V gene lost 7 bases and the J gene lost 4 bases, with 10 bases spanning the gap. Germline V lookup: CDR1 SQVTM, CDR2 ANQGSEA. The CDR3 loop spans 11 amino acids. As DNA, the CDR3 is TGCAGCGGTTGGGGGGGCACTGAAGCTTTCTTT. Translating gives CSGWGGTEAFF.

This clone appeared once. The chain employs TRBV6-6 and TRBJ2-5; 9 bases align to TRBD2. Unmatched junction bases numbered 9, after V lost 8 bases and J lost 5 bases. This CDR3 spans 14 amino acids. Germline V CDR1 and CDR2: MNHNY, SVGAGI (reference sequence). The CDR3 sequence is CASRLAGEGETQYF. The CDR3 DNA reads as TGTGCCAGCCGCTTAGCGGGAGAGGGGGAGACCCAGTACTTC.

The chain has TRBV5-4 and TRBJ1-1; maybe TRBD1 (5 bases). CDR3 length: 17 residues. V was pared by 1 base and J by 0 bases, with 16 bases between. Germline V gene data show CDR1 as SGHNT and CDR2 as YYREEE (reference sequence). The chain's CDR3 is CASSLNKGGAMNTEAFF. CDR3 DNA sequence: TGTGCCAGCAGCTTGAACAAGGGAGGGGCCATGAACACTGAAGCTTTCTTT. Looking up the rest from reference TRBV5-4 and TRBJ1-1 gives the full variable domain: ETGVTQSPTHLIKTRGQQVTLRCSSQSGHNTVSWYQQALGQGPQFIFQYYREEENGRGNFPPRFSGLQFPNYSSELNVNALELDDSALYLCASSLNKGGAMNTEAFFGQGTRLTVV.

The chain joins TRBV29-1 to TRBJ1-1; the match to TRBD1 covers 8 bases. Trimming took 5 bases from V and 5 from J; bases not matched to a gene: 13. The germline gives CDR1 SQVTM, CDR2 ANQGSEA. The CDR3 is made up of 15 amino acids. CDR3 sequence: CSVKLLGQVNTEAFF. The CDR3 bases are TGCAGCGTTAAGTTGTTGGGACAGGTAAATACTGAAGCTTTCTTT. The full variable domain, its missing parts supplied by reference TRBV29-1 and TRBJ1-1, is SAVISQKPSRDICQRGTSLTIQCQVDSQVTMMFWYRQQPGQSLTLIATANQGSEATYESGFVIDKFPISRPNLTFSTLTVSNMSPEDSSIYLCSVKLLGQVNTEAFFGQGTRLTVV.

DNA of the CDR3: TGTGCCAGCAGCTCACATACAGGGGAGCCGGGCGAGCAGTACTTC. As protein: CASSSHTGEPGEQYF. The rearrangement uses TRBV7-9 and TRBJ2-7, with 7 nucleotides matching TRBD1. Per the germline V gene, CDR1 is SEHNR and CDR2 is FQNEAQ (reference sequence). The CDR3 consists of 15 residues. After removal of 4 bases from V and 6 bases from J, the junction contained 12 bases not matched to a gene.

The chain employs TRBV30 and TRBJ1-1; D gene ambiguous. This CDR3 is built from 13 residues. CDR1 GTSNPN and CDR2 SVGIG come from the germline V gene (reference sequence). V dropped 2 bases and J dropped 3 bases, with 10 bases sitting between them. CDR3 nucleotides: TGTGCCTGGAGTTACGAGGCGGACACTGAAGCTTTCTTT. Encoded protein: CAWSYEADTEAFF. The full variable domain, its missing parts supplied by reference TRBV30 and TRBJ1-1, is SQTIHQWPATLVQPVGSPLSLECTVEGTSNPNLYWYRQAAGRGLQLLFYSVGIGQISSEVPQNLSASRPQDRQFILSSKKLLLSDSGFYLCAWSYEADTEAFFGQGTRLTVV.

The CDR3 sequence: CASSPLSGGFGSPYNEQFF. The DNA of the CDR3 is TGCGCCAGCAGCCCCCTGTCAGGGGGCTTCGGGAGCCCCTACAATGAGCAGTTCTTC. V usage is TRBV5-1 and J usage is TRBJ2-1, with 8 bases that match TRBD1. Germline CDR1 and CDR2: SGHRS and YFSETQ. V shed 4 bases and J 2 bases; nucleotides not matched to a gene: 17. This CDR3 is 19 amino acids long.

The rearrangement joins TRBV19 to TRBJ2-7, with 12 bases identical to TRBD1. Trimming at V came to 3 bases and at J to 5 bases, leaving 5 bases not matched to a gene. CDR1 and CDR2 from the germline V gene are LNHDA and SQIVND (reference sequence). CDR3 size: 15 residues. The CDR3 bases are TGTGCCAGTAGTATGGGGACAGGGGGCTTGGACGAGCAGTACTTC. This sequence encodes CASSMGTGGLDEQYF. The whole variable domain, filled in from reference TRBV19 and TRBJ2-7, reads DGGITQSPKYLFRKEGQNVTLSCEQNLNHDAMYWYRQDPGQGLRLIYYSQIVNDFQKGDIAEGYSVSREKKESFPLTVTSAQKNPTAFYLCASSMGTGGLDEQYFGPGTRLTVT.

The rearrangement joins TRBV5-4 to TRBJ2-5; 7 nucleotides align to TRBD1. V was pared by 3 bases and J by 2 bases, with 7 bases of the junction left unmatched. CDR1 is SGHNT, CDR2 YYREEE, per germline (reference sequence). The CDR3 is 15 residues long. CDR3 sequence (DNA): TGTGCCAGCAGCTCCCTTCAGGGGGTACAAGAGACCCAGTACTTC. Translating gives CASSSLQGVQETQYF.

The rearrangement joins TRBV28 to TRBJ2-7; D is possibly TRBD1 (6 bases). This CDR3 region has 15 residues. The V gene lost 4 bases and the J gene lost 2 bases, with 15 bases spanning the gap. The germline V gene encodes CDR1 MDHEN and CDR2 SYDVKM. The CDR3 loop reads CASSSTGEITYEQYF. In DNA form, the CDR3 reads TGTGCCAGCAGTTCGACAGGCGAAATAACCTACGAGCAGTACTTC. Drawing the rest from reference TRBV28 and TRBJ2-7, the complete variable domain is DVKVTQSSRYLVKRTGEKVFLECVQDMDHENMFWYRQDPGLGLRLIYFSYDVKMKEKGDIPEGYSVSREKKERFSLILESASTNQTSMYLCASSSTGEITYEQYFGPGTRLTVT.

The rearrangement uses TRBV6-1 and TRBJ2-1; 9 bases fit TRBD2. Germline CDR1 reads MNHNS; CDR2 reads SASEGT. Trimming at V came to 0 bases and at J to 3 bases, leaving 3 bases not matched to a gene. The CDR3 covers 16 residues. The chain's CDR3 is CASSEAGLANYNEQFF. For the CDR3, the DNA is TGTGCCAGCAGTGAAGCGGGACTAGCCAACTACAATGAGCAGTTCTTC.

This chain connects TRBV30 to TRBJ2-5, with 8 positions matching TRBD1. There are 16 residues in the CDR3. The V and J ends lost 0 bases and 5 bases, in that order; junction bases with no gene match: 11. Looked up from germline, CDR1 is GTSNPN and CDR2 is SVGIG (reference sequence). The CDR3 region is CAWSVQGRGRVETQYF. Written as DNA, the CDR3 is TGTGCCTGGAGTGTACAGGGCAGGGGGCGGGTTGAGACCCAGTACTTC.

A word on this clone: The same CDR3 also results from other DNA sequences found in this sample. The V gene is TRBV6-5, the J gene TRBJ2-7; D not resolved. Germline CDR1 is MNHEY and CDR2 is SVGAGI. CDR3 length: 12 residues. V was clipped by 4 bases and J by 0 bases, with 4 bases between them. CDR3 DNA sequence: TGTGCCAGCAGTTCCCTCTCCTACGAGCAGTACTTC. As protein: CASSSLSYEQYF.

The chain carries TRBV27 and TRBJ2-7, with TRBD1 identical over 9 bases. CDR1 and CDR2 from the germline V gene are MNHEY and SMNVEV (reference sequence). The ends lost 3 bases at V and 5 bases at J; junction bases unmatched: 8. CDR3 length: 15 residues. The CDR3 bases are TGTGCCAGCAGTTTCAGGGGACAGGGTAGGCACGAGCAGTACTTC. Translated, it gives CASSFRGQGRHEQYF.

This sequence joins TRBV4-1 and TRBJ2-1; 9 nucleotides line up with TRBD2. Germline trimming cut 1 base from V and 8 bases from J; bases unmatched to any gene: 9. The CDR3 loop spans 16 amino acids. Germline assignment: CDR1 MGHRA and CDR2 YSYEKL. CDR3 region: CASSQVGASGTDEQFF. The DNA of the CDR3 is TGCGCCAGCAGCCAAGTGGGGGCTAGCGGGACTGATGAGCAGTTCTTC.

The V and J genes are TRBV6-5 and TRBJ2-7; 7 bases map to TRBD1. V shed 9 bases, J shed 1 base, and the junction held 6 bases outside the gene matches. The CDR3 loop spans 13 amino acids. Germline V CDR1 and CDR2: MNHEY, SVGAGI. In DNA form, the CDR3 reads TGTGCCAGTAGAATGGGACAGTCCTACGAGCAGTACTTC. Protein: CASRMGQSYEQYF.